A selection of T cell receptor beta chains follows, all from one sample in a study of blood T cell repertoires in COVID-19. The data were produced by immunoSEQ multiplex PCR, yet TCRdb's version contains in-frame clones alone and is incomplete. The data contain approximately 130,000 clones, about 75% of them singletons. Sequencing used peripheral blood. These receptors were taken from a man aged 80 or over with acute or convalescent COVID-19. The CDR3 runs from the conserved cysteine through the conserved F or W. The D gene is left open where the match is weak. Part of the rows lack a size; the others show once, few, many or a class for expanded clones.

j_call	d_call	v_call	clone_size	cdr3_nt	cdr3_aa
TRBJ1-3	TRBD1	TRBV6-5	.	TGTGCCAGCAGTTCGGACAGGGGAACCGTTGGAAACACCATATATTTT	CASSSDRGTVGNTIYF
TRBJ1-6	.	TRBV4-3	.	TGCGCCAGCAGCCAAGCCCGCGGGGGGGCATCGGGGTCACCCCTCCACTTT	CASSQARGGASGSPLHF
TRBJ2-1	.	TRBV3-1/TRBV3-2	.	TGTGCCAGCAGCCAAGTTGGCGGGGGCTCGGGGGAGCAGTTCTTC	CASSQVGGGSGEQFF
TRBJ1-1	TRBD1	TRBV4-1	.	TGCGCCAGCAGCCAACCACGACAGGGTACCCCCCCTGAAGCTTTCTTT	CASSQPRQGTPPEAFF
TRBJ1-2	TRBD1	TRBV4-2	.	TGTGCCAGCAGCCAAGTTACCGGGACAGGGGCTTATGGCTACACCTTC	CASSQVTGTGAYGYTF
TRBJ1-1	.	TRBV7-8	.	TGTGCCAGCAGCTTAAGGGATCGGGGTTCAAACACTGAAGCTTTCTTT	CASSLRDRGSNTEAFF
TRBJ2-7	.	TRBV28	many	TGTGCCAGCAGTTTCGAAGCCTGGTCGGGGTCCTACGAGCAGTACTTC	CASSFEAWSGSYEQYF
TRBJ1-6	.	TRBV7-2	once	TGTGCCAGCAGCTTTCAAGCAGCGCCAAATTCACCCCTCCACTTT	CASSFQAAPNSPLHF
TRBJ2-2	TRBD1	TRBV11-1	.	TGTGCCAGCAGCCCCGGGACAGGGGTGTACGCCGGGGAGCTGTTTTTT	CASSPGTGVYAGELFF
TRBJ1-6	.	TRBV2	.	TGTGCCAGCAGTGTGATAGGGGCGAGTAATTCACCCCTCCACTTT	CASSVIGASNSPLHF
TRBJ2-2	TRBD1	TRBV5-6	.	TGTGCCAGCGGGACAGGGATCGGGGAGCTGTTTTTT	CASGTGIGELFF
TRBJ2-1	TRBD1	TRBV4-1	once	TGCGCCAGCAGCCAACTAGGGACAGGGGGTCACAATGAGCAGTTCTTC	CASSQLGTGGHNEQFF
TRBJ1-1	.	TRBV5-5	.	TGTGCCAGCAGCTCATTATCTTTCGGTCTTTCCACTGAAGCTTTCTTT	CASSSLSFGLSTEAFF
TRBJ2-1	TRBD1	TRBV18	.	TGTGCCAGCTCACCAAATTCGGGACAGGGGCTCAATGAGCAGTTCTTC	CASSPNSGQGLNEQFF
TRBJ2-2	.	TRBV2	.	TGTGCCAGCAGTGAAAGGCAGGGGATCGGGGAGCTGTTTTTT	CASSERQGIGELFF
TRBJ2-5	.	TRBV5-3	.	TGTGCCAGAAGCTTGGGCGCCCCGGGGGTGATTGATAAGGAGACCCAGTACTTC	CARSLGAPGVIDKETQYF